The next 17 T cell receptor beta chains were all read from a single sample in a study of T cells in Graves' hyperthyroidism and ophthalmopathy. Amplification of TCR beta CDR3 regions used RNA as the template. A set of HTBI primers served as the primers for a first-round RT-PCR of the TCR CDR3. TCRdb re-called the multiplex PCR reads through MiXCR, storing one row per CDR3 protein. The table has about 400,000 distinct CDR3 sequences, around 14% seen once. The specimen sequenced was blood. These receptors were collected from a woman in her thirties with Graves' hyperthyroidism.

This clonotype has at least ten counts. The rearrangement uses TRBV28 and TRBJ2-5, with a tentative D call TRBD2 (6 bases). The germline CDR1 and CDR2 sequences are MDHEN and SYDVKM. V lost 8 bases and J 0 bases, leaving 19 bases between the germline ends. The CDR3 runs to 16 residues. CDR3 DNA: TGTGCCAGCCTCGGAGCTAGCGCCGGTTACCAAGAGACCCAGTACTTC. The encoded protein is CASLGASAGYQETQYF. The full variable domain, completed using reference TRBV28 and TRBJ2-5, is DVKVTQSSRYLVKRTGEKVFLECVQDMDHENMFWYRQDPGLGLRLIYFSYDVKMKEKGDIPEGYSVSREKKERFSLILESASTNQTSMYLCASLGASAGYQETQYFGPGTRLLVL.

Many counts were recorded for this clonotype. The J gene is TRBJ1-1, the V gene TRBV6-1; unclear D gene. V was cut by 6 bases and J by 1 base, with 12 bases left in between. This CDR3 comprises 14 residues. Germline lookup yields CDR1 MNHNS and CDR2 SASEGT. CDR3 DNA: TGTGCCAGCAGCAATGTCGGTGGGAACACTGAAGCTTTCTTT. Residues: CASSNVGGNTEAFF.

This clonotype was counted only a few times. The chain carries TRBV28 and TRBJ2-3, with 16 bases identical to TRBD2. CDR1 is MDHEN, CDR2 SYDVKM, per germline. The length of the CDR3 is 18 residues. The V segment lost 5 bases and the J segment 3 bases; nucleotides outside the gene matches: 8. Here the CDR3 reads CASSPSGLAGGPTDTQYF. DNA for the CDR3: TGTGCCAGCAGTCCCTCGGGACTAGCGGGAGGGCCTACAGATACGCAGTATTTT.

Only a few counts were recorded for this clonotype. J is TRBJ1-6 and V is TRBV5-1; possibly TRBD1 for D (5 bases). The CDR3 runs to 14 residues. Germline CDR1 and CDR2: SGHRS and YFSETQ. V lost 1 base and J 7 bases, leaving 9 bases between the germline ends. CDR3: CASSLRDQNSPLHF. CDR3 DNA sequence: TGCGCCAGCAGCTTGCGGGACCAAAATTCACCCCTCCACTTT.

There are many counts of this clonotype. The gene calls are TRBV7-2 and TRBJ2-7, with 10 bases lining up with TRBD2. The CDR3 is 14 amino acids. Losses at the gene ends were 2 bases for V and 9 bases for J; bases not matched to a gene: 7. The V gene's germline CDR1 is SGHTA and CDR2 FQGNSA. The CDR3 DNA reads TGTGCCAGCAGCTTAAGCGGGAGGGGTGACGTGCAGTACTTC. Translating it yields CASSLSGRGDVQYF.

This chain links TRBV19 with TRBJ1-1, with D maybe TRBD1 (6 bases). Trimming removed 7 bases from V and 1 base from J, with 16 bases in between. This CDR3 contains 15 residues. Germline assignment: CDR1 LNHDA and CDR2 SQIVND (reference sequence). CDR3 sequence: CASTHTWGANTEAFF. The CDR3 DNA sequence: TGTGCCAGTACCCATACTTGGGGGGCGAACACTGAAGCTTTCTTT.

In this sample, this clonotype turned up a few times. This chain joins TRBV27 and TRBJ2-5; D is perhaps TRBD1 (6 bases). This CDR3 has 11 amino acids. Trimming removed 6 bases from V and 7 bases from J, with 9 bases in between. Germline V gene sequence: CDR1 MNHEY, CDR2 SMNVEV (reference sequence). The CDR3 is CASRQTGTQYF. In DNA, the CDR3 is TGTGCCAGCAGGCAGACAGGGACCCAGTACTTC.

V is TRBV6-5 and J is TRBJ2-1, with 14 bases that match TRBD2. The CDR3 runs 16 residues. Germline CDR1 MNHEY, CDR2 SVGAGI. V was clipped by 2 bases and J by 7 bases; unmatched bases: 4. CDR3 in amino acids: CASSYHGLAGGNEQFF. CDR3 nucleotide sequence: TGTGCCAGCAGTTACCACGGACTAGCGGGAGGTAATGAGCAGTTCTTC.

This clonotype was observed many times. The gene calls are TRBV24-1 and TRBJ2-3; 10 bases are shared with TRBD2. The CDR3 is 16 amino acids. Germline lookup yields CDR1 KGHDR and CDR2 SFDVKD. The trim removed 5 bases at V and 1 base at J, leaving 5 bases unmatched. CDR3: CATSAASGRGTDTQYF. In DNA form, the CDR3 reads TGTGCCACCAGTGCCGCAAGCGGGAGGGGCACAGATACGCAGTATTTT.

This clonotype has a count of ten or more. The chain employs TRBV24-1 and TRBJ1-5; D perhaps matches TRBD1 (5 bases). Per germline, CDR1 KGHDR and CDR2 SFDVKD. The CDR3 runs to 15 residues. V lost 5 bases and J lost 0, with 10 bases in between. The CDR3 protein is CATSVTGDSNQPQHF. CDR3 bases: TGTGCCACCAGTGTTACAGGTGATAGCAATCAGCCCCAGCATTTT.

The table lists this clonotype with many counts. The V call is TRBV12-3 or TRBV12-4, the J call TRBJ2-4; possible D gene TRBD2, 5 bases. The V end was cut by 3 bases, the J end by 7 bases, with 13 bases between. The CDR3 extends over 14 amino acids. Here the CDR3 DNA reads TGTGCCAGCAGTTTCTGGGCGGGTCGGAACATTCAGTACTTC. Its protein product is CASSFWAGRNIQYF.

At least ten counts were recorded for this clonotype. The gene calls are TRBV11-2 and TRBJ2-2, with 9 bases identical to TRBD2. The germline V gene has CDR1 SGHAT and CDR2 FQNNGV. The V and J ends lost 5 bases and 0 bases, in that order; junction bases with no gene match: 7. This CDR3 comprises 17 residues. The CDR3 DNA follows: TGTGCCAGCAGCAGAGGGACTAGCCAAGCGAACACCGGGGAGCTGTTTTTT. Translation: CASSRGTSQANTGELFF.

This clonotype occurred a few times. The CDR3 carries no conserved terminal phenylalanine or tryptophan, so it likely arises from a read error. This rearrangement joins TRBV11-2 to TRBJ2-7, with unresolved D. V dropped 1 base and J dropped 3 bases, with 16 bases sitting between them. Germline assignment: CDR1 SGHAT and CDR2 FQNNGV. The CDR3 loop spans 16 amino acids. The CDR3 DNA sequence: TGTGCCAGCAGCTTAGGGCCGTACGGAGAAGGCTACGAGCAGTACCTC. Translating gives CASSLGPYGEGYEQYL.

This chain connects TRBV5-6 to TRBJ1-5, with 9 positions matching TRBD1. This CDR3 is 16 amino acids long. CDR1 and CDR2 from the germline V gene are SGHDT and YYEEEE. Losses at the gene ends were 3 bases for V and 2 bases for J; bases not matched to a gene: 6. CDR3 residues: CASSSARTGGNQPQHF. CDR3 coding DNA: TGTGCCAGCAGCTCTGCCCGGACAGGGGGCAATCAGCCCCAGCATTTT.

The V call is TRBV9, the J call TRBJ2-3, with 8 positions matching TRBD2. The CDR3 is 15 residues long. The trim removed 4 bases at V and 4 bases at J, leaving 8 bases unmatched. The germline gives CDR1 SGDLS, CDR2 YYNGEE. The CDR3 nucleotides are TGTGCCAGCAGCCCCAGCGGGAGAGGCGCAGATACGCAGTATTTT. Protein product: CASSPSGRGADTQYF.

The V gene is TRBV18, the J gene TRBJ1-3; 9 nucleotides line up with TRBD1. CDR1 KGHSH and CDR2 LQKENI come from the germline V gene. J lost 4 bases, V lost 8 bases, and 12 bases had no gene match. This CDR3 region has 16 residues. The CDR3 loop is CASKKQGAISGNTIYF. The CDR3 DNA sequence: TGTGCCAGCAAAAAACAGGGGGCAATATCCGGAAACACCATATATTTT.

V is TRBV10-1 and J is TRBJ2-1; D unclear. The length of the CDR3 is 14 residues. Deletions cut 3 bases from V and 4 bases from J, with 10 bases between. Germline CDR1 WNHNN, CDR2 SYGVQD (reference sequence). In nucleotides, the CDR3 is TGCGCCAGCAGTGACCCCGGCCCTTACAATGAGCAGTTCTTC. It encodes CASSDPGPYNEQFF.